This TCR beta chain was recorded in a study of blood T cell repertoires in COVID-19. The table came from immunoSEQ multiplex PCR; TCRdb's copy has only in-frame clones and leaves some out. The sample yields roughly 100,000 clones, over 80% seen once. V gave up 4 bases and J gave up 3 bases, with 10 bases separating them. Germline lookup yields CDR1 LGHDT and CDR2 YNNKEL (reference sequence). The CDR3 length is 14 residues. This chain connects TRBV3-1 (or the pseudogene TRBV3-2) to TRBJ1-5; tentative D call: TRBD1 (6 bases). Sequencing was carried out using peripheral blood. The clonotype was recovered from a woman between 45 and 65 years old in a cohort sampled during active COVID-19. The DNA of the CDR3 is TGTGCCAGCAGCCTCGGACAGTACAATCAGCCCCAGCATTTT. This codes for CASSLGQYNQPQHF.